This T cell receptor (beta chain) derives from a study of early T cells in non-severe SARS-CoV-2 infection. This clonotype has a count of ten or more. TCRdb re-called the 5' RACE reads with MiXCR, one entry per CDR3 protein. Of 45,000 to 50,000 distinct CDR3 sequences listed, about 6.3% are singletons. V shed 6 bases and J shed 4 bases, with 13 bases lying between them. This CDR3 spans 13 amino acids. Germline V lookup: CDR1 SGHRS, CDR2 YFSETQ. J is TRBJ1-2 and V is TRBV5-1; D is perhaps TRBD1 (6 bases). The sample in question was whole blood, obtained at baseline. This receptor was taken from an adult who was a healthcare worker with PCR-confirmed SARS-CoV-2 infection or an uninfected control (not recorded which). The DNA for the CDR3 is TGCGCCAGCAAGGCCGGAGGGGGCTATGGCTACACCTTC. Amino acid sequence: CASKAGGGYGYTF.